This T cell receptor beta chain is from a study of cytomegalovirus exposure and HLA in healthy donors. For the study at large: There were roughly 120 million unique TCR beta sequences, drawn from approximately 180 million T cells, in an earlier analysis. Findings of the study overall: A cluster of highly shared sequence variants was likely a sequencing artifact.

The PCR used 60 Vbeta and 13 Jbeta primers. The protocol was immunoSEQ multiplex PCR, while the TCRdb copy is restricted to in-frame clones and leaves out a portion. Here the sample spans about 79,000 clones, less than 80% being singletons. With respect to this clone: Its antigen is not known.

Regarding donors, all were healthy bone marrow donors. The TCR was taken from a man aged 40-50 years in good health and CMV-seropositive. Material for sequencing was PBMCs.

CDR3 nucleotide sequence: TGTGCCAGCAGCTTGGACCCCCGAGGTTGGGGCTACACCTTC. Translation: CASSLDPRGWGYTF. The J gene is TRBJ1-2, the V gene TRBV5-8; D is ambiguous. The CDR3 is 14 residues long. The germline gives CDR1 SGHTS, CDR2 YDEGEE. Trimming pared 0 bases from V and 8 bases from J, leaving 14 bases between.